The 5 T cell receptor beta chains presented below share a single source sample, sequenced in a study of blood T cell repertoires in COVID-19. Profiling relied on immunoSEQ multiplex PCR, and the TCRdb table lists in-frame clones only, not all of them. Of roughly 90,000 clones detected, 65% to 85% appear once; the ten largest clones hold roughly 32%. The sample comprised peripheral blood. The receptors come from a woman aged 80 or older with active or convalescent COVID-19.

V gene TRBV19 combines with J gene TRBJ1-1; TRBD1 matches 7 bases. The CDR3 totals 14 residues. The ends lost 5 bases at V and 1 base at J; junction bases unmatched: 4. CDR1 LNHDA and CDR2 SQIVND come from the germline V gene (reference sequence). CDR3 nucleotides: TGTGCCAGTAGTGCACGGGACAGGAACACTGAAGCTTTCTTT. It encodes CASSARDRNTEAFF. The entire variable domain, with the rest obtained from reference TRBV19 and TRBJ1-1, is as follows: DGGITQSPKYLFRKEGQNVTLSCEQNLNHDAMYWYRQDPGQGLRLIYYSQIVNDFQKGDIAEGYSVSREKKESFPLTVTSAQKNPTAFYLCASSARDRNTEAFFGQGTRLTVV.

The genes are TRBV7-9 and TRBJ2-1; 7 bases fit TRBD1. Germline V gene data show CDR1 as SEHNR and CDR2 as FQNEAQ (reference sequence). This CDR3 has 12 residues. V lost 1 base, J lost 11 bases, and 2 bases stayed unmatched. The CDR3 region has the DNA TGTGCCAGCAGCTTAGAGGGGGCCCAGCAGTTCTTC. Its translation is CASSLEGAQQFF.

The chain employs TRBV6-6 and TRBJ2-5, with D perhaps matching TRBD2 (6 bases). CDR1 and CDR2 from the germline V gene are MNHNY and SVGAGI (reference sequence). The V end lost 6 bases, the J end lost 3 bases, and 14 bases lay between the germline ends. This CDR3 is built from 14 residues. CDR3 residues: CASRAQRAKETQYF. CDR3 DNA sequence: TGTGCCAGCAGAGCCCAGCGGGCGAAAGAGACCCAGTACTTC.

The chain recombines TRBV20-1 with TRBJ2-5; D is undetermined. The CDR3 contains 11 residues. Germline V CDR1 and CDR2: DFQATT, SNEGSKA (reference sequence). Trimming pared 6 bases from V and 1 base from J, leaving 6 bases between. The CDR3 DNA reads TGCAGTGCAATCTCCCAAGAGACCCAGTACTTC. Encoded protein: CSAISQETQYF.

The gene calls are TRBV18 and TRBJ2-5, with 13 bases lining up with TRBD2. Germline CDR1 is KGHSH and CDR2 is LQKENI. This CDR3 is built from 19 residues. V lost 3 bases, J lost 1 base, and 11 bases stayed unmatched. DNA for the CDR3: TGTGCCAGCTCACCTCTTGCCGGGACTAGCGGGACCCCCCAAGAGACCCAGTACTTC. This gives the protein CASSPLAGTSGTPQETQYF.